The 13 T cell receptor beta chains below all came from one sample that was sequenced in a study of beta chain features in type 1 diabetes. The authors reverse transcribed all of the isolated RNA, so sequencing captured expressed TCRB transcripts. Only in-frame clones appear in the TCRdb table, and some are missing; sequencing was by immunoSEQ multiplex PCR. This sample yields fewer than 450,000 clones, of which about 13% are seen a single time; roughly 0.015% belongs to the top ten. The antigens for these receptors are not known. Study-wide findings and caveats: Type 1 diabetes patients had TCRB CDR3s that were shorter (moderately but significantly so) in all four CD4+ subsets.

The sample was naive CD4+ T cells from blood. The receptors were sampled from a woman aged 18-29 years with type 1 diabetes.

A few counts support this clone. The chain joins TRBV5-6 to TRBJ1-2; D is uncertain. CDR1 is SGHDT and CDR2 is YYEEEE in the germline V gene. The V end was cut by 3 bases, the J end by 2 bases, with 11 bases between. The CDR3 has 14 amino acids. The chain's CDR3 is CASSSLDGNYGYTF. In DNA form, the CDR3 reads TGTGCCAGCAGCTCCCTAGACGGGAACTATGGCTACACCTTC.

This clone has just a few counts. The chain joins TRBV7-2 to TRBJ1-5; D is unresolved. Germline V gives CDR1 SGHTA, CDR2 FQGNSA. Deletions cut 1 base from V and 7 bases from J, with 11 bases between. CDR3 length: 14 amino acids. The CDR3 here is CASSLDRGEQPQHF. The CDR3 DNA reads as TGTGCCAGCAGCTTAGATCGGGGAGAGCAGCCCCAGCATTTT.

The V call is TRBV20-1, the J call TRBJ2-5, with TRBD1 as a possible D gene (5 bases). V dropped 5 bases and J dropped 3 bases, with 7 bases sitting between them. This CDR3 contains 11 residues. Germline CDR1 and CDR2: DFQATT and SNEGSKA (reference sequence). The DNA of the CDR3 is TGCAGTGCTGGGGCTGAAGAGACCCAGTACTTC. As protein: CSAGAEETQYF.

The chain has TRBV5-5 and TRBJ2-5, with D maybe TRBD1 (6 bases). This CDR3 is built from 14 residues. Germline lookup yields CDR1 SGHKS and CDR2 YYEKEE (reference sequence). The V end lost 2 bases, the J end lost 4 bases, and 12 bases lay between the germline ends. This CDR3 reads CASSLQGSRETQYF. The DNA for the CDR3 is TGTGCCAGCAGCTTACAGGGATCCCGAGAGACCCAGTACTTC.

This clone was observed a few times. CDR3 sequence: CASSFGGSSYNEQFF. In nucleotides, the CDR3 is TGTGCCAGCAGCTTCGGCGGGAGCTCCTACAATGAGCAGTTCTTC. The V and J genes are TRBV5-6 and TRBJ2-1; 7 bases are shared with TRBD2. V gave up 2 bases and J gave up 0 bases; unmatched junction bases: 2. Germline V lookup: CDR1 SGHDT, CDR2 YYEEEE. CDR3 size: 15 residues.

This clone appeared a few times. The identical CDR3 is also encoded by other nucleotide sequences in the sample. V is TRBV5-6 and J is TRBJ2-1, with 8 bases lining up with TRBD2. The CDR3 contains 15 residues. Germline V gives CDR1 SGHDT, CDR2 YYEEEE. V gave up 1 base and J gave up 0 bases; unmatched junction bases: 0. CDR3 sequence (DNA): TGTGCCAGCAGCTTGACTAGCGGCTCCTACAATGAGCAGTTCTTC. It codes for CASSLTSGSYNEQFF.

The chain employs TRBV5-1 and TRBJ2-1; 11 nucleotides align to TRBD2. V lost 2 bases to trimming and J lost 4 bases; unmatched junction nucleotides: 5. The germline V gene has CDR1 SGHRS and CDR2 YFSETQ. CDR3 length equals 16 residues. DNA of the CDR3: TGCGCCAGCAGCTTCCAGGGGACTAGCGGATACAATGAGCAGTTCTTC. Encoded protein: CASSFQGTSGYNEQFF.

This clone was found a few times. This chain links TRBV9 with TRBJ2-1, with D uncertain. V shed 0 bases and J shed 1 base, with 8 bases lying between them. This CDR3 region has 15 residues. CDR1 SGDLS and CDR2 YYNGEE come from the germline V gene. This chain's CDR3 is CASSVGAPSYNEQFF. In DNA, the CDR3 is TGTGCCAGCAGCGTAGGAGCGCCTTCCTACAATGAGCAGTTCTTC.

This clone showed up just a few times. This chain links TRBV15 with TRBJ2-7; D gene unclear. CDR1 is LNHNV and CDR2 is YYDKDF in the germline V gene (reference sequence). The CDR3 consists of 14 residues. Trimming stripped 1 base from V and 0 bases from J, with 7 bases between. The CDR3 sequence is CATSRGENSYEQYF. The CDR3 region has the DNA TGTGCCACCAGCAGAGGCGAAAACTCCTACGAGCAGTACTTC.

This clone was found a few times. The chain couples TRBV28 to TRBJ2-2, with 9 bases fitting TRBD2. The CDR3 totals 14 residues. Germline lookup yields CDR1 MDHEN and CDR2 SYDVKM. J lost 7 bases, V lost 6 bases, and 6 bases had no gene match. The CDR3 reads CASRIAGVYGELFF. The CDR3 DNA sequence: TGTGCCAGCAGGATAGCGGGAGTATACGGGGAGCTGTTTTTT.

This clone was counted between two and nine times. The chain recombines TRBV5-1 with TRBJ1-2, with 7 bases lining up with TRBD1. Trimming took 4 bases from V and 6 from J; bases not matched to a gene: 3. The CDR3 covers 12 residues. Germline V CDR1 and CDR2: SGHRS, YFSETQ. The CDR3 sequence: CASSPDRNGYTF. The CDR3, as DNA: TGCGCCAGCAGCCCGGACAGGAATGGCTACACCTTC.

This clone turned up a few times. CDR3 in amino acids: CASSPGTKELGTQYF. In DNA, the CDR3 is TGTGCCAGCAGCCCCGGGACAAAGGAGTTAGGGACCCAGTACTTC. V gene TRBV5-4 combines with J gene TRBJ2-5; D perhaps matches TRBD1 (6 bases). Germline CDR1 SGHNT, CDR2 YYREEE (reference sequence). Between the trimmed V and J ends, which lost 4 bases and 7 bases, there was a span of 20 bases. The CDR3 runs 15 residues. The full variable domain, completed using reference TRBV5-4 and TRBJ2-5, is ETGVTQSPTHLIKTRGQQVTLRCSSQSGHNTVSWYQQALGQGPQFIFQYYREEENGRGNFPPRFSGLQFPNYSSELNVNALELDDSALYLCASSPGTKELGTQYFGPGTRLLVL.

This chain connects TRBV30 to TRBJ2-5, with D perhaps TRBD2 (5 bases). Near its end, the DNA agrees better with TRBJ2-7, so the J call may be wrong. Germline CDR1 and CDR2: GTSNPN and SVGIG (reference sequence). The CDR3 extends over 14 amino acids. DNA of the CDR3: TGTGCCTGGAGAGCGGCAGGCCTCCCCTACGAGCAGTACTTC. Protein product: CAWRAAGLPYEQYF.